Listed below are T cell receptor beta chains from one sample, sequenced in a study of response to subunit inactivated influenza vaccine. TCRdb reanalysed the RT-PCR reads using MiXCR and keeps one entry per CDR3 protein. The sample lists 650,000 to 800,000 distinct CDR3 sequences, about 14% occurring once. Sequenced material: PBMCs from blood, taken approximately 15 days before vaccination. All receptors derive from a man in his fifties who received an inactivated influenza vaccine. Each CDR3 is given with its conserved first and last residue. D genes are given only for firm matches.

d_gene: TRBD2
v_gene: TRBV5-1
CDR3aa: CASSSSGTSQETQYF

d_gene: TRBD2
v_gene: TRBV4-2
CDR3aa: CASSPRSGGSYNEQFF

d_gene: -
v_gene: TRBV12-3/TRBV12-4
CDR3aa: CASSLAVGVYGYTF

d_gene: -
v_gene: TRBV7-2
CDR3aa: CASSFLSTEQFF

d_gene: TRBD1
v_gene: TRBV10-3
CDR3aa: CTISVVTLVGDRNTGELFF

d_gene: -
v_gene: TRBV11-2
CDR3aa: CASTRQAFYNEQFF

d_gene: -
v_gene: TRBV12-3/TRBV12-4
CDR3aa: CASSLVGSYEQYF

d_gene: TRBD1
v_gene: TRBV7-6
CDR3aa: CASSQGQGAQNIQYF

d_gene: -
v_gene: TRBV27
CDR3aa: CAIPGGPREQYF

d_gene: TRBD1
v_gene: TRBV28
CDR3aa: CATKTGSEQYF

d_gene: TRBD1
v_gene: TRBV18
CDR3aa: CASSEDRGHGYTF

d_gene: TRBD2
v_gene: TRBV4-2
CDR3aa: CASSQGWGVAGGQSTGELFF

d_gene: -
v_gene: TRBV11-2
CDR3aa: CASSRERQETQYF

d_gene: TRBD2
v_gene: TRBV7-6
CDR3aa: CASSFGGGYLYEQYF

d_gene: -
v_gene: TRBV12-3/TRBV12-4
CDR3aa: CASSRTVGYSGNTIYF

d_gene: -
v_gene: TRBV29-1
CDR3aa: CSVWGSSSFYEQYF

d_gene: TRBD1
v_gene: TRBV29-1
CDR3aa: CSVEGQGDTEAFF

d_gene: TRBD1
v_gene: TRBV4-2
CDR3aa: CASSPRQGVPSGANVLTF

d_gene: -
v_gene: TRBV7-2
CDR3aa: CASSPRGGRGSTEAFF

d_gene: -
v_gene: TRBV4-2
CDR3aa: CASSQVGRGTGELFF

d_gene: -
v_gene: TRBV6-2/TRBV6-3
CDR3aa: CASRSDKNTEAFF

d_gene: TRBD1
v_gene: TRBV2
CDR3aa: CASSEGTGFTDTQYF

d_gene: -
v_gene: TRBV20-1
CDR3aa: CSAITRSNVDTQYF

d_gene: TRBD2
v_gene: TRBV4-2
CDR3aa: CASSQVGLENTGELFF

d_gene: TRBD2
v_gene: TRBV7-8
CDR3aa: CASSLAGLAETTDTQYF

d_gene: -
v_gene: TRBV2
CDR3aa: CASRGQTRPYGYTF

d_gene: TRBD2
v_gene: TRBV7-2
CDR3aa: CASSHASGSFAEQFF

d_gene: -
v_gene: TRBV7-2
CDR3aa: CASSLDLKGGYTF

d_gene: -
v_gene: TRBV20-1
CDR3aa: CSATGRNYGYTF

d_gene: TRBD2
v_gene: TRBV3-1
CDR3aa: CASSQGAGDSEQYF

d_gene: -
v_gene: TRBV7-6
CDR3aa: CASSLDGTAPGVTEAFF

d_gene: -
v_gene: TRBV7-3
CDR3aa: CASSDSVDTQYF

d_gene: TRBD1
v_gene: TRBV4-3
CDR3aa: CASSQVRTGPYEQYF

d_gene: -
v_gene: TRBV7-9
CDR3aa: CASSYQGGNQPQHF

d_gene: -
v_gene: TRBV20-1
CDR3aa: CSARDPRGAGEQYF

d_gene: -
v_gene: TRBV27
CDR3aa: CASRVSGTVEQYF

d_gene: TRBD1
v_gene: TRBV25-1
CDR3aa: CASCPGTGRETQYF

d_gene: -
v_gene: TRBV19
CDR3aa: CASSILRTRNNEQFF

d_gene: -
v_gene: TRBV9
CDR3aa: CASSVEIGDNYGYTF

d_gene: -
v_gene: TRBV18
CDR3aa: CASSPPSGYAGAFF

d_gene: -
v_gene: TRBV3-1
CDR3aa: CASSQDGGTSEAFF

d_gene: -
v_gene: TRBV29-1
CDR3aa: CSVVLGLNTEAFF

d_gene: -
v_gene: TRBV7-9
CDR3aa: CASSSSPAWETQYF

d_gene: -
v_gene: TRBV2
CDR3aa: CASAEWGNHEQYF

d_gene: TRBD1
v_gene: TRBV4-1
CDR3aa: CASSPVPGQGAFFPGELFF

d_gene: TRBD2
v_gene: TRBV11-2
CDR3aa: CASSFYPSGTYEQFF

d_gene: -
v_gene: TRBV12-3/TRBV12-4
CDR3aa: CASSLGQNLGELFF

d_gene: -
v_gene: TRBV25-1
CDR3aa: CASSPTETTYEQYF

d_gene: TRBD2
v_gene: TRBV2
CDR3aa: CASRELAGTYNEQFF

d_gene: TRBD2
v_gene: TRBV7-8
CDR3aa: CASSPYGAGVFVDTQYF

d_gene: TRBD1
v_gene: TRBV19
CDR3aa: CASSARAGGHQETQYF

d_gene: -
v_gene: TRBV29-1
CDR3aa: CSARTAMNTGELFF

d_gene: TRBD2
v_gene: TRBV7-8
CDR3aa: CASSLASRTRSYNEQFF

d_gene: -
v_gene: TRBV4-1
CDR3aa: CASSQNEYYNQPQHF

d_gene: TRBD2
v_gene: TRBV20-1
CDR3aa: CSALDRAGTSGYNEQFF

d_gene: -
v_gene: TRBV10-3
CDR3aa: CATTTGNTIYF

d_gene: TRBD2
v_gene: TRBV18
CDR3aa: CASSSRRPGLAPSYEQYF

d_gene: -
v_gene: TRBV12-3/TRBV12-4
CDR3aa: CASSLGGVYEQYF